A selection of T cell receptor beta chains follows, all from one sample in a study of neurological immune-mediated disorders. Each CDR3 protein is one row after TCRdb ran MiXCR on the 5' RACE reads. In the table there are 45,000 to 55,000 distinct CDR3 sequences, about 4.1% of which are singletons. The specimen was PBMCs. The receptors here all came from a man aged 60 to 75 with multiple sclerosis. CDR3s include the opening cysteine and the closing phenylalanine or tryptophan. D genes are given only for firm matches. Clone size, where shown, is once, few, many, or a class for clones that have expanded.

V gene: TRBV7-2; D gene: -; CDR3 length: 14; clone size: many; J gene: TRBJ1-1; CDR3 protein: CASSFRDTHTEAFF; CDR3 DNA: TGTGCCAGCAGCTTTAGGGACACCCACACTGAAGCTTTCTTT
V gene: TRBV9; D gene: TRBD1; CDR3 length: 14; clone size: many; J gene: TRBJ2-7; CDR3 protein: CASSHGTGSAEQYF; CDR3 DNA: TGTGCCAGCAGCCACGGGACAGGGTCCGCCGAGCAGTACTTC
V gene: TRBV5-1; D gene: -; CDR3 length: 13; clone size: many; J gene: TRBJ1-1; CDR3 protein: CASYRDKNTEAFF; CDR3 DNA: TGCGCCAGTTACCGGGACAAGAACACTGAAGCTTTCTTT
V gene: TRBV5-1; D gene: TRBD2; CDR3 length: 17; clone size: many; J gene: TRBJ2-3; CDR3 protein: CASSLETSGSFSDTQYF; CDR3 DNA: TGCGCCAGCAGCTTGGAGACTAGCGGGAGTTTTTCAGATACGCAGTATTTT
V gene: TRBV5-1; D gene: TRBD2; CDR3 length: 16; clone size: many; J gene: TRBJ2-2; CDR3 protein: CASSQGTSKGRGELFF; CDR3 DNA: TGCGCCAGCAGCCAAGGGACTAGTAAGGGCCGGGGGGAGCTGTTTTTT
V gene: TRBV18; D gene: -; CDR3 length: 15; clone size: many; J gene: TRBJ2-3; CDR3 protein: CASSPTGIFTDTQYF; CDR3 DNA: TGTGCCAGCTCACCGACCGGGATCTTCACAGATACGCAGTATTTT
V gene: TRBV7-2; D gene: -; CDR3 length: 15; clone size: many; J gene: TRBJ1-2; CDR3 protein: CASSLSGSANYGYTF; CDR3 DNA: TGTGCCAGCAGCTTATCGGGATCAGCTAACTATGGCTACACCTTC
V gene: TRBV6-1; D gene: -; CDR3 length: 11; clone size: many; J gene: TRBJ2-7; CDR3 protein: CASTLSYEQYF; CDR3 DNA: TGTGCCAGCACGCTTTCCTACGAGCAGTACTTC
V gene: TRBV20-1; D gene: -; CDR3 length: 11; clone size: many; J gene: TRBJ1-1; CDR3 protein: CSARSQGRAFF; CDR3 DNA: TGCAGTGCTAGATCACAGGGACGGGCTTTCTTT
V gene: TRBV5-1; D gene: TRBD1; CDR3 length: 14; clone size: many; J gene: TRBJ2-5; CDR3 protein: CASSNRQGQETQYF; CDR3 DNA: TGCGCCAGCAGCAACAGACAGGGACAAGAGACCCAGTACTTC
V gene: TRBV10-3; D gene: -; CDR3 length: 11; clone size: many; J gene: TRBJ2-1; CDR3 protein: CATHGVNEQFF; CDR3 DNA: TGTGCCACCCACGGGGTAAATGAGCAGTTCTTC
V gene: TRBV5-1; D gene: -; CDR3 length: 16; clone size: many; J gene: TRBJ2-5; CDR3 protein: CASSYVEGEGQETQYF; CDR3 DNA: TGCGCCAGCAGCTATGTGGAAGGGGAAGGTCAAGAGACCCAGTACTTC
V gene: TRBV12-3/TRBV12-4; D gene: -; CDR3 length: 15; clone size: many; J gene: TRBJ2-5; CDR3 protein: CASKFGSGKAKTQYF; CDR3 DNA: TGTGCCAGCAAGTTCGGTAGCGGCAAGGCGAAGACCCAGTACTTC
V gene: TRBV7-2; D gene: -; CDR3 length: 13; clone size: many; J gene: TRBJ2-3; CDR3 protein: CASSPGPTDTQYF; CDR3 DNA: TGTGCCAGCAGCCCGGGGCCCACAGATACGCAGTATTTT
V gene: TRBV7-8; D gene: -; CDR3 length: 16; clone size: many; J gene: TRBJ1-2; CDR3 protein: CASSLALWRFHYGYTF; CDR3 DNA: TGTGCCAGCAGCTTAGCGCTTTGGAGATTCCATTATGGCTACACCTTC
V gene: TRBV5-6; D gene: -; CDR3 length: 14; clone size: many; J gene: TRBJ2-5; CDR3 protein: CASSLRAYQETQYF; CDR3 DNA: TGTGCCAGCAGCTTGAGGGCGTATCAAGAGACCCAGTACTTC
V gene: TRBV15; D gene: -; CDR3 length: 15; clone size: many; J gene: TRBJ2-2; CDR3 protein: CATAKTGRNTGELFF; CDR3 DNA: TGTGCCACCGCAAAGACAGGAAGGAACACCGGGGAGCTGTTTTTT
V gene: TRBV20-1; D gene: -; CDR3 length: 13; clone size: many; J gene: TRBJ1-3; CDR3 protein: CSAPRPNGNTIYF; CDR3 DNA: TGCAGTGCCCCCAGACCGAACGGAAACACCATATATTTT
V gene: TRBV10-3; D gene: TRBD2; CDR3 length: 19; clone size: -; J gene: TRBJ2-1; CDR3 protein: CAISEPRNKAGGPYNEQFF; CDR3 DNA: TGTGCCATCAGTGAGCCCCGGAACAAAGCGGGGGGCCCTTACAATGAGCAGTTCTTC
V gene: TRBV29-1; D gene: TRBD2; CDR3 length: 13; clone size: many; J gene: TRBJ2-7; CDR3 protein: CSVGGLASYEQYF; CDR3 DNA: TGCAGCGTGGGGGGACTAGCTTCCTACGAGCAGTACTTC
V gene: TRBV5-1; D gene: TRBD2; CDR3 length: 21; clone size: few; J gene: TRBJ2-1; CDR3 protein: CASTNRASASGGARSYNEQFF; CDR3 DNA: TGCGCCAGCACTAATAGGGCCTCGGCTAGCGGGGGGGCGAGGTCCTACAATGAGCAGTTCTTC
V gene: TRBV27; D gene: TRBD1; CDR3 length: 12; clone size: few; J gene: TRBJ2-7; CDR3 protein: CDSSRGTDEQYF; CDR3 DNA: TGTGACAGCAGCAGGGGGACGGACGAGCAGTACTTC